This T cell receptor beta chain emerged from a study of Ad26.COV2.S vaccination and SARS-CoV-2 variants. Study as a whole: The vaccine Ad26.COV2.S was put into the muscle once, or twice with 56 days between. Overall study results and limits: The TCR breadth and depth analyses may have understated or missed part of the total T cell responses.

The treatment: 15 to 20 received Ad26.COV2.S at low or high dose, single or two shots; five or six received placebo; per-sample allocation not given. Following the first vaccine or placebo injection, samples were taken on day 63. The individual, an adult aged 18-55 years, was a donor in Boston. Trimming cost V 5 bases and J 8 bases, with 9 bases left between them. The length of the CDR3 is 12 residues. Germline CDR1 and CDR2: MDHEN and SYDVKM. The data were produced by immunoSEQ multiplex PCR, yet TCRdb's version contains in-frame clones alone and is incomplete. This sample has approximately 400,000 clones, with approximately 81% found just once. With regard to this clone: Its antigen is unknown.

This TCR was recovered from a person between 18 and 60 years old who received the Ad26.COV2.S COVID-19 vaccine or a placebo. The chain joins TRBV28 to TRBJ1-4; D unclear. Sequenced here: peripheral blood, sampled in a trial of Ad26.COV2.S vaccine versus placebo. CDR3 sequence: CASSPWQEKLFF. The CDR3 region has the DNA TGTGCCAGCAGTCCTTGGCAGGAAAAACTGTTTTTT. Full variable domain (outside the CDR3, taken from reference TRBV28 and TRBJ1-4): DVKVTQSSRYLVKRTGEKVFLECVQDMDHENMFWYRQDPGLGLRLIYFSYDVKMKEKGDIPEGYSVSREKKERFSLILESASTNQTSMYLCASSPWQEKLFFGSGTQLSVL.